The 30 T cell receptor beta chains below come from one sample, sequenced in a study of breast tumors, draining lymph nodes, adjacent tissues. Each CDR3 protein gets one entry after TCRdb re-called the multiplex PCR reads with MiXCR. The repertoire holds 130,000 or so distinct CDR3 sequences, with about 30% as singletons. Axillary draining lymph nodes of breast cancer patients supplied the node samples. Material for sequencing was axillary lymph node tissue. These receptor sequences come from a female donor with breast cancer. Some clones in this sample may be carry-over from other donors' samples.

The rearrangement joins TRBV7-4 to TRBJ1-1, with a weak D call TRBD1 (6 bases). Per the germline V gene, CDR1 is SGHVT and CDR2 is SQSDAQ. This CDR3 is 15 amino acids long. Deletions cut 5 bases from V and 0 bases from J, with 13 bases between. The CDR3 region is CASSPTGALNTEAFF. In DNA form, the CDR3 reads TGTGCCAGCAGCCCAACGGGGGCACTGAACACTGAAGCTTTCTTT.

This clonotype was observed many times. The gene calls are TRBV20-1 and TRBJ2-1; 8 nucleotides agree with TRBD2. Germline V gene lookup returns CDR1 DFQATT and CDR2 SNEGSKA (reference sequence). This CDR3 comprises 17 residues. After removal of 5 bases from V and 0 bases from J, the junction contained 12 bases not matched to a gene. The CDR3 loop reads CSADADTGTSSYNEQFF. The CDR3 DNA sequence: TGCAGTGCTGACGCAGACACCGGGACTAGCTCCTACAATGAGCAGTTCTTC.

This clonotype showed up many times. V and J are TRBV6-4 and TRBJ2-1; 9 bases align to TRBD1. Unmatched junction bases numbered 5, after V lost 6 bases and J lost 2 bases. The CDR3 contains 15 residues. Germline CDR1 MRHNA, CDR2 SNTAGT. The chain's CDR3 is CASSPGTGTYNEQFF. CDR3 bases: TGTGCCAGCAGCCCCGGGACAGGGACCTACAATGAGCAGTTCTTC.

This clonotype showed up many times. The CDR3 protein is CASSEAVTSGNTIYF. DNA of the CDR3: TGTGCCAGCAGTGAAGCGGTGACCTCTGGAAACACCATATATTTT. The rearrangement uses TRBV6-1 and TRBJ1-3, with no clear D. The V end lost 0 bases, the J end lost 0 bases, and 6 bases lay between the germline ends. Germline CDR1 reads MNHNS; CDR2 reads SASEGT. CDR3 length: 15 amino acids.

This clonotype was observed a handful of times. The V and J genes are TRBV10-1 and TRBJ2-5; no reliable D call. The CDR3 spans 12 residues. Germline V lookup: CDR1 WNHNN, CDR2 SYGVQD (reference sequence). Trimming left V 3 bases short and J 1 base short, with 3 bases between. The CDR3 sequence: CASSESQETQYF. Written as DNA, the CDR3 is TGCGCCAGCAGTGAATCCCAAGAGACCCAGTACTTC.

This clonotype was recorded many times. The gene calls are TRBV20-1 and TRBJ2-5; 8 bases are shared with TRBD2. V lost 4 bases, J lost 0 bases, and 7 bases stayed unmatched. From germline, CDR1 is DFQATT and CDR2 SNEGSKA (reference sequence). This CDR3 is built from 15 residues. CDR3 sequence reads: CSATLAGIYQETQYF. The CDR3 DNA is TGCAGTGCTACGTTAGCGGGGATTTACCAAGAGACCCAGTACTTC.

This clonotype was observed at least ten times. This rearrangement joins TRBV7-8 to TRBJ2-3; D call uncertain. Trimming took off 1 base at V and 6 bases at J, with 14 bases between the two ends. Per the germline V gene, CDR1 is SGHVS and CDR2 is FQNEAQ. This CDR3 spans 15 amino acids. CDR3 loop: CASSLEGNGIDTQYF. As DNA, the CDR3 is TGTGCCAGCAGCTTAGAAGGAAATGGGATCGATACGCAGTATTTT.

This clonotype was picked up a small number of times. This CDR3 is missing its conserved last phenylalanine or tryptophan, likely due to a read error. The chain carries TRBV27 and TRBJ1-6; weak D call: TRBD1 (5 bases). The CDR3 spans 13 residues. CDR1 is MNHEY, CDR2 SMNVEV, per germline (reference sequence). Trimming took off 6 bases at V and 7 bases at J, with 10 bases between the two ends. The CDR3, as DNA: TGTGCCAGCAGCCGAGCAGGGAATTCACCCCTCCACTCT. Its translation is CASSRAGNSPLHS.

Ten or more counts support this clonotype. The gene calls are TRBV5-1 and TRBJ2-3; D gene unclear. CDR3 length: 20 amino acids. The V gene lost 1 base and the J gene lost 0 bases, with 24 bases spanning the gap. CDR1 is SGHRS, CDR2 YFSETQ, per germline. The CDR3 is CASSLLGLPPGSTSTDTQYF. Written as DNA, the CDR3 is TGCGCCAGCAGCTTGTTGGGCCTTCCGCCAGGATCAACCAGCACAGATACGCAGTATTTT.

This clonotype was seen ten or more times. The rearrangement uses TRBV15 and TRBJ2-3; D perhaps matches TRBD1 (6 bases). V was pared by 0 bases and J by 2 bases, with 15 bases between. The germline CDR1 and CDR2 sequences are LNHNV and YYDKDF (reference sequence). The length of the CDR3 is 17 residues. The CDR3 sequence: CATSRDNLQGTTDTQYF. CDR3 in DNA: TGTGCCACCAGCAGAGACAATCTACAGGGAACCACAGATACGCAGTATTTT.

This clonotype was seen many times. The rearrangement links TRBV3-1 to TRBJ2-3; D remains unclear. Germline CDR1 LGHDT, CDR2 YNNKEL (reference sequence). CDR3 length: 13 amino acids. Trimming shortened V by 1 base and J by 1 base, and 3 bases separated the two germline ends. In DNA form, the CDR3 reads TGTGCCAGCAGCCAAGGAGGCACAGATACGCAGTATTTT. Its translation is CASSQGGTDTQYF.

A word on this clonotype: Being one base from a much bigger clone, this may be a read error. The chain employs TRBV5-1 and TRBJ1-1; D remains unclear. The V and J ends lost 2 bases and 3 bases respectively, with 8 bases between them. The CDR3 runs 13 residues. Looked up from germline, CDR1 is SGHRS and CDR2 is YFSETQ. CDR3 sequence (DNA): TGCGCCAGCAGCTTTTCGGAGGACACTGAAGCTTTCTTT. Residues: CASSFSEDTEAFF.

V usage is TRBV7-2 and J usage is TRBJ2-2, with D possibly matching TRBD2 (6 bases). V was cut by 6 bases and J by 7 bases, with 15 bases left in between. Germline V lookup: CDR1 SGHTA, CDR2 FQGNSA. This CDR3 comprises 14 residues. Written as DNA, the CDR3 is TGTGCCAGCAGTTCTAGGAGGGGATACGGGGAGCTGTTTTTT. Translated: CASSSRRGYGELFF.

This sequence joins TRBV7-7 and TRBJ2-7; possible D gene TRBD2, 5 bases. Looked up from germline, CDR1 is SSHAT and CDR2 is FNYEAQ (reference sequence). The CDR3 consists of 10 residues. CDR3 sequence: CASSSASRYV. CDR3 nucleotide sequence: TGTGCTAGCAGCTCAGCTAGCAGATACGTC.

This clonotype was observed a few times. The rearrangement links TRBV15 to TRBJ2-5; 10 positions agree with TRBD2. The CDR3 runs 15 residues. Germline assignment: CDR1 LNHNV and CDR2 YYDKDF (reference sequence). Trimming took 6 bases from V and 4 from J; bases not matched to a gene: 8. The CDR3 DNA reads TGTGCCACCAGTTCCTCGACTAGCGGGCGAGAGACCCAGTACTTC. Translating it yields CATSSSTSGRETQYF.

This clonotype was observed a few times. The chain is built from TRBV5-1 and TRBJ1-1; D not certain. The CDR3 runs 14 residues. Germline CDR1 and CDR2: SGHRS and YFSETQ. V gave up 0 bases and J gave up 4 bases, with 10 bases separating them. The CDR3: CASSLAQSGTEAFF. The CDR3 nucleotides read TGCGCCAGCAGCTTGGCCCAGAGCGGCACTGAAGCTTTCTTT.

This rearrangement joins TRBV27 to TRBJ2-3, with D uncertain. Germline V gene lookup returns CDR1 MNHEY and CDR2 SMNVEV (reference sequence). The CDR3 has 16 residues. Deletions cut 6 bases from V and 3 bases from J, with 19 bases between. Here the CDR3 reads CASSSLSNRHTDTQYF. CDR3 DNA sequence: TGTGCCAGCAGCTCCCTAAGTAACCGGCATACAGATACGCAGTATTTT.

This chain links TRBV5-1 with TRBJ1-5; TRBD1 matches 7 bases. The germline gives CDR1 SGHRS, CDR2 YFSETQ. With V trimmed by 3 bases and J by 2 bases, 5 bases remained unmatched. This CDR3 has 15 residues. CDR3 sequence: CASSSGGQGNQPQHF. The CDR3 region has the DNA TGCGCCAGCAGCTCGGGCGGACAGGGCAATCAGCCCCAGCATTTT. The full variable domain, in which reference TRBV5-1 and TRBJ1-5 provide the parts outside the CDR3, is KAGVTQTPRYLIKTRGQQVTLSCSPISGHRSVSWYQQTPGQGLQFLFEYFSETQRNKGNFPGRFSGRQFSNSRSEMNVSTLELGDSALYLCASSSGGQGNQPQHFGDGTRLSIL.

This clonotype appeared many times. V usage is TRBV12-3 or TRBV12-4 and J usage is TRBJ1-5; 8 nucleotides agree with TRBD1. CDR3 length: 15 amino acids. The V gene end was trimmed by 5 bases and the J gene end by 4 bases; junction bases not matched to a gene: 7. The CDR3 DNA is TGTGCCAGCAGTAGAGGGACAGGAGGAAATCAGCCCCAGCATTTT. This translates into CASSRGTGGNQPQHF.

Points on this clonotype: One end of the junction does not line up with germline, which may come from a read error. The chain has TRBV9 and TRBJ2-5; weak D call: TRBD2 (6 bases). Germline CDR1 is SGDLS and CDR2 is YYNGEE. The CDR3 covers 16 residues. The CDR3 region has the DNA TGTGCCAGCGGCGTAGGCTCGGGGGTCGGGGGAGAGACCCAGTACTTC. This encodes CASGVGSGVGGETQYF.

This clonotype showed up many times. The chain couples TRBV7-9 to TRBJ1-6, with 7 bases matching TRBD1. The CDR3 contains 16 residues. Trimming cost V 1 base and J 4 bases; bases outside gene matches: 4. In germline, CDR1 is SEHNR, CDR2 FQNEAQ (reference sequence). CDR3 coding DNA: TGTGCCAGCAGCTTAGGACAGGGTTTTTATAATTCACCCCTCCACTTT. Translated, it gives CASSLGQGFYNSPLHF.

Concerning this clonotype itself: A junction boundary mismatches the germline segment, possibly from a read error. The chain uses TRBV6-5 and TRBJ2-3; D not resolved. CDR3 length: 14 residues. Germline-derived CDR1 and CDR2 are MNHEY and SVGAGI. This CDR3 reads CASSHSQYTDTQYF. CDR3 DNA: TGTGCCAGCAGTCACTCGCAGTACACAGATACGCAGTATTTT.

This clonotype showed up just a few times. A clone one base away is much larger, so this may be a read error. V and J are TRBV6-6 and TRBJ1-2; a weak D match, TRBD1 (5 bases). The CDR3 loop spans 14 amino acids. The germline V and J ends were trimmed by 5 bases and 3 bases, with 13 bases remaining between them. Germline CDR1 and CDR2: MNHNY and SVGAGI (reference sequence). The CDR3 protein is CASSPPDSDYGYTF. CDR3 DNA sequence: TGTGCCAGCAGTCCACCAGACAGTGACTATGGCTACACCTTC.

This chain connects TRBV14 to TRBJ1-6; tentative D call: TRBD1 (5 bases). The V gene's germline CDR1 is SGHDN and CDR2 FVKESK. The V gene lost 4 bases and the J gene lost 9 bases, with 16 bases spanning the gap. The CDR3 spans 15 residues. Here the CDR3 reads CASSLVGGSGSPLHF. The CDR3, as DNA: TGTGCCAGCAGCCTGGTGGGGGGGAGTGGTTCACCCCTCCACTTT.

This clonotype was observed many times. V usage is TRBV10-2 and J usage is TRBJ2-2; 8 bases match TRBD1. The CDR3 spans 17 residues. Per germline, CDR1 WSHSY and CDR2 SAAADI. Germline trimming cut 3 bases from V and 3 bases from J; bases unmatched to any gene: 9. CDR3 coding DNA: TGCGCCAGCAGTGACCTCCCAGACAGGGGAGACACCGGGGAGCTGTTTTTT. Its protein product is CASSDLPDRGDTGELFF.

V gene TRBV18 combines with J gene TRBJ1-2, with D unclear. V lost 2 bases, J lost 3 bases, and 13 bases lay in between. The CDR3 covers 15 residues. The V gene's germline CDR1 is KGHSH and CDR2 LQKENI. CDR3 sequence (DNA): TGTGCCAGCTCACCATTGGGTCAGAAGGACTATGGCTACACCTTC. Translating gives CASSPLGQKDYGYTF.

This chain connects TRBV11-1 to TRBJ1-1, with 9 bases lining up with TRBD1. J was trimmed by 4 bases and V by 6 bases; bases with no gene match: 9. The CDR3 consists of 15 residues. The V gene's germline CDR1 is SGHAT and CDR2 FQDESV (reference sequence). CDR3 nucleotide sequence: TGTGCCAGCAGAACAGGGGGCGCATCACCCACTGAAGCTTTCTTT. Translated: CASRTGGASPTEAFF.

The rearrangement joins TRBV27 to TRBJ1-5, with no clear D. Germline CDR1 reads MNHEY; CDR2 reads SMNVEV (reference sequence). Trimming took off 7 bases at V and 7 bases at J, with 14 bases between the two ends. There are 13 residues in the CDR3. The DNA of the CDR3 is TGTGCCAGCACCTTTGGCCCAGACCAGCCCCAGCATTTT. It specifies CASTFGPDQPQHF.

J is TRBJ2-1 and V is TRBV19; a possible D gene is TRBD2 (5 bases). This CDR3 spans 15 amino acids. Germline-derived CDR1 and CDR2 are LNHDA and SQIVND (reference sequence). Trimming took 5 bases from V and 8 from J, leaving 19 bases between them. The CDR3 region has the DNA TGTGCCAGTAGTGTCCTCCCCAGCGGTTCGGATGAGCAGTTCTTC. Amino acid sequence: CASSVLPSGSDEQFF.

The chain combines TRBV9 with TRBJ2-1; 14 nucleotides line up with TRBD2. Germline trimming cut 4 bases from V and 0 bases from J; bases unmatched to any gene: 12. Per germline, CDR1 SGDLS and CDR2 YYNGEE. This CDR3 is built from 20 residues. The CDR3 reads CASSIHGTSGGPSSYNEQFF. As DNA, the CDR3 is TGTGCCAGCAGCATACACGGGACTAGCGGGGGACCCTCCTCCTACAATGAGCAGTTCTTC.